The rows below give T cell receptor beta chains drawn from one sample of a study of T cell responses to AZD1222 COVID-19 vaccine. The protocol was immunoSEQ multiplex PCR, while the TCRdb copy is restricted to in-frame clones and leaves out a portion. The profile shows some 130,000 clones, 85% to 90% of them singletons. The specimen comprised peripheral blood, sampled on day 0 of AZD1222 vaccination. Every receptor here comes from an adult in good health. Each CDR3 is given with its conserved first and last residue. Fields, in order: J gene, V gene, D gene, clone size, CDR3 protein, CDR3 DNA. A D gene is named only where the DNA matches it firmly. The size of a clone is reported for some rows only, either as once, few or many, or as a class for expanded clones.

TRBJ1-4	TRBV6-5	.	once	CATNEVPANEKLFF	TGTGCCACCAACGAAGTACCGGCTAATGAAAAACTGTTTTTT
TRBJ2-3	TRBV6-6	TRBD2	.	CASSLGTSGVKDTQYF	TGTGCCAGCAGCCTCGGGACTAGCGGGGTGAAAGATACGCAGTATTTT
TRBJ2-7	TRBV6-4	TRBD2	.	CASRMSGGLSYEQYF	TGTGCCAGCCGCATGAGCGGGGGACTCTCCTACGAGCAGTACTTC
TRBJ2-7	TRBV7-2	TRBD2	.	CASTPGGLPYEQYF	TGTGCCAGCACCCCCGGGGGGTTACCCTACGAGCAGTACTTC
TRBJ2-5	TRBV10-1	.	.	CASSGSGTSSETQYF	TGCGCCAGCAGTGGATCCGGGACCTCTTCAGAGACCCAGTACTTC
TRBJ1-1	TRBV5-5	TRBD1	.	CASSTFRGPTEAFF	TGTGCCAGCAGCACATTCAGGGGGCCCACTGAAGCTTTCTTT
TRBJ1-1	TRBV2	.	few	CASSETGRGIAFF	TGTGCCAGCAGTGAGACTGGCAGGGGCATCGCTTTCTTT
TRBJ1-1	TRBV16	.	.	CASSPRARTEAFF	TGTGCCAGCAGCCCCCGGGCGCGGACTGAAGCTTTCTTT
TRBJ1-5	TRBV6-1	.	once	CASSDVLSTASNQPQHF	TGTGCCAGCAGTGATGTTCTGTCGACGGCCAGCAATCAGCCCCAGCATTTT
TRBJ1-3	TRBV5-6	.	.	CASSFGPAGAGNTIYF	TGTGCCAGCAGCTTCGGGCCGGCTGGCGCTGGAAACACCATATATTTT
TRBJ1-5	TRBV18	.	.	CASSPEGGIGPQHF	TGTGCCAGCTCACCAGAAGGTGGTATTGGGCCCCAGCATTTT
TRBJ2-2	TRBV19	.	few	CASSSIEKDTGELFF	TGTGCCAGTAGTTCAATTGAAAAAGACACCGGGGAGCTGTTTTTT
TRBJ2-5	TRBV5-8	.	.	CASSSGDRTLETQYF	TGTGCCAGCAGCTCGGGGGATCGGACTTTAGAGACCCAGTACTTC
TRBJ1-2	TRBV28	TRBD1	.	CASSGPRDSSGYTF	TGTGCCAGCAGCGGACCCCGGGACAGCTCGGGCTACACCTTC
TRBJ2-7	TRBV6-2/TRBV6-3	.	few	CASSFPKGVTDEQYF	TGTGCCAGCAGTTTCCCGAAAGGGGTTACGGACGAGCAGTACTTC
TRBJ1-1	TRBV7-9	.	.	CASSSGGDNTEAFF	TGTGCCAGCAGCTCGGGAGGGGATAACACTGAAGCTTTCTTT
TRBJ2-7	TRBV19	TRBD1	.	CASSMPGQGYEQYF	TGTGCCAGTAGTATGCCGGGACAGGGGTACGAGCAGTACTTC
TRBJ2-2	TRBV9	.	.	CASSVSGTNTGELFF	TGTGCCAGCAGCGTATCCGGTACGAACACCGGGGAGCTGTTTTTT
TRBJ1-4	TRBV20-1	.	.	CSASTRYNEKLFF	TGCAGTGCTAGTACCAGATATAATGAAAAACTGTTTTTT
TRBJ2-1	TRBV6-2/TRBV6-3	TRBD1	.	CASSYRRTGPNEQFF	TGTGCCAGCAGTTACAGGCGGACAGGGCCTAATGAGCAGTTCTTC
TRBJ1-2	TRBV6-5	TRBD1	.	CASSYSKGQGAYGYTF	TGTGCCAGCAGTTACTCGAAGGGACAGGGTGCCTATGGCTACACCTTC
TRBJ2-7	TRBV5-1	TRBD1	.	CASSLLYGQGGLSEQYF	TGCGCCAGCAGCCTCCTCTACGGACAGGGAGGACTCTCCGAGCAGTACTTC
TRBJ1-1	TRBV9	.	.	CASSPAGSFPEAFF	TGTGCCAGCAGCCCAGCAGGGAGTTTTCCTGAAGCTTTCTTT
TRBJ2-3	TRBV11-2	.	.	CASSLEQGRDTQYF	TGTGCCAGCAGCTTAGAGCAGGGAAGGGATACGCAGTATTTT
TRBJ1-6	TRBV3-1/TRBV3-2	.	.	CASRGGQILYFWYNSPLHF	TGTGCCAGCAGGGGCGGACAGATACTCTACTTTTGGTATAATTCACCCCTCCACTTT
TRBJ1-3	TRBV15	.	.	CATSTYTTGIGNTIYF	TGTGCCACCAGCACCTATACTACAGGGATAGGAAACACCATATATTTT
TRBJ1-1	TRBV6-5	TRBD1	.	CASSRTGGTTEAFF	TGTGCCAGCAGTCGGACAGGTGGGACGACTGAAGCTTTCTTT
TRBJ2-1	TRBV4-1	TRBD1	.	CASSSTGGYYNEQFF	TGCGCCAGCAGCTCGACAGGGGGCTACTACAATGAGCAGTTCTTC
TRBJ2-1	TRBV5-1	.	.	CASSGGTFSYNEQFF	TGCGCCAGCAGCGGGGGCACCTTCTCCTACAATGAGCAGTTCTTC
TRBJ1-2	TRBV5-1	.	once	CASSFGDAYGYTF	TGCGCCAGCAGCTTCGGCGATGCTTATGGCTACACCTTC
TRBJ1-5	TRBV19	.	.	CASRPERDVRNQPQHF	TGTGCCAGCCGGCCCGAGAGGGATGTTCGCAATCAGCCCCAGCATTTT
TRBJ1-1	TRBV20-1	.	few	CSASKGRPNTEAFF	TGCAGTGCTAGTAAAGGACGGCCGAACACTGAAGCTTTCTTT
TRBJ1-6	TRBV15	TRBD1	.	CATSRDQGVWSSPLHF	TGTGCCACCAGCAGAGATCAGGGGGTGTGGAGTTCACCCCTCCACTTT
TRBJ1-2	TRBV18	TRBD1	.	CASSPNYGQGHGYTF	TGTGCCAGCTCACCAAACTATGGACAGGGTCATGGCTACACCTTC
TRBJ1-3	TRBV12-3/TRBV12-4	TRBD1	few	CASSTGAGNTIYF	TGTGCCAGCAGTACAGGGGCTGGAAACACCATATATTTT